This T cell receptor beta chain was identified in a study of CD8 T cells in Susac syndrome. When the RNA was reverse transcribed, random hexamers were used with an input of about 0.5 to 1 ug. TCRdb reprocessed the immunoSEQ multiplex PCR reads via MiXCR and lists one record per CDR3 protein. The sample holds some 260,000 distinct CDR3 sequences, roughly 84% seen once. Trimming removed 4 bases from V and 4 bases from J, with 17 bases in between. Germline loops: CDR1 SEHNR, CDR2 FQNEAQ (reference sequence). The CDR3 consists of 15 residues. TCR beta was sequenced from blood CD8+ and CD4+ T cells. Isolation of CD8+ and CD4+ T cells was performed negatively, whereas enrichment of TEMRA cells was done by FACS.

The rearrangement links TRBV7-9 to TRBJ2-7; tentative D call: TRBD2 (6 bases). The source of this sequence is a human donor with multiple sclerosis. Sequenced sample: CD8+ T cells from PBMCs. CDR3 bases: TGTGCCAGCAGCTCGGGACTCTCTTCAGTATACGAGCAGTACTTC. Translation gives CASSSGLSSVYEQYF.